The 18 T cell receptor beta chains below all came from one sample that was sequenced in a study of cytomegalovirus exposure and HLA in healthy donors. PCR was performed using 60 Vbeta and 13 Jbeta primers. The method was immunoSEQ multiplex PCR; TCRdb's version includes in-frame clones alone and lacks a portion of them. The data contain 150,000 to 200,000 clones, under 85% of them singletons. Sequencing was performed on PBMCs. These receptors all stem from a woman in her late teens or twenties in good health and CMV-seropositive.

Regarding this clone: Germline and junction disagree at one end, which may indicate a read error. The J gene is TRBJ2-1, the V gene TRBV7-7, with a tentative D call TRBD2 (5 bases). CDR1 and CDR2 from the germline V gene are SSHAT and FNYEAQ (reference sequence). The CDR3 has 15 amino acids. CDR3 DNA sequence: TGTGCTAGCAGCTTAGCGCTAGGTAGCTACAATGAGCAGTTCTTC. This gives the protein CASSLALGSYNEQFF.

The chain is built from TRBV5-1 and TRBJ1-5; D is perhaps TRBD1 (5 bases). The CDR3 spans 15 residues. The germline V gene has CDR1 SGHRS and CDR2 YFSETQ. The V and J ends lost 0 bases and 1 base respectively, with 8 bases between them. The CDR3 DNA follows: TGCGCCAGCAGCTTGGCGGGGGGAAGCAATCAGCCCCAGCATTTT. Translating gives CASSLAGGSNQPQHF.

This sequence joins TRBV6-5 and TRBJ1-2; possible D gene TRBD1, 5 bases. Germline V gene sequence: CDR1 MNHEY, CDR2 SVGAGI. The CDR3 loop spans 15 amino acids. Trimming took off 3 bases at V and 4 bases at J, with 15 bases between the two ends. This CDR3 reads CASSYGAASSYGYTF. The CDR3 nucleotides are TGTGCCAGCAGTTATGGGGCAGCTTCTAGCTATGGCTACACCTTC.

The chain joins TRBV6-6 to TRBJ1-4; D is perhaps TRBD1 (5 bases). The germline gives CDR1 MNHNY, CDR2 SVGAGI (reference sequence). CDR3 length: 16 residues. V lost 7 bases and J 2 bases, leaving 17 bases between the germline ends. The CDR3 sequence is CASIKTVTDTNEKLFF. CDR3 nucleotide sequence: TGTGCCAGCATTAAAACCGTGACAGACACTAATGAAAAACTGTTTTTT.

CDR3 nucleotides: TGTGCCAGCACTACAGTCTATGGCTACACCTTC. This encodes CASTTVYGYTF. The gene calls are TRBV6-1 and TRBJ1-2; D unresolved. Germline lookup yields CDR1 MNHNS and CDR2 SASEGT. This CDR3 region has 11 residues. Trimming stripped 7 bases from V and 4 bases from J, with 7 bases between.

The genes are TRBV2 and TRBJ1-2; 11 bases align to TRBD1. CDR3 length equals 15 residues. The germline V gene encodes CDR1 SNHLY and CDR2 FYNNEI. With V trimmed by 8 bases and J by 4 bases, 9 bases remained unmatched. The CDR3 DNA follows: TGTGCCAGCCCGGGACAGGGGGGCCTAACCTATGGCTACACCTTC. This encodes CASPGQGGLTYGYTF. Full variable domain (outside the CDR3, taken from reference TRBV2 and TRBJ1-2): EPEVTQTPSHQVTQMGQEVILRCVPISNHLYFYWYRQILGQKVEFLVSFYNNEISEKSEIFDDQFSVERPDGSNFTLKIRSTKLEDSAMYFCASPGQGGLTYGYTFGSGTRLTVV.

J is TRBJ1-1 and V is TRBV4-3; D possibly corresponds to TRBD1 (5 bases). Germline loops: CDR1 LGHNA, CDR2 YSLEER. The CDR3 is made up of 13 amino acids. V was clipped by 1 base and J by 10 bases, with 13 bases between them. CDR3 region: CASSQGMGTGAFF. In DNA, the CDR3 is TGCGCCAGCAGCCAAGGGATGGGAACAGGAGCTTTCTTT.

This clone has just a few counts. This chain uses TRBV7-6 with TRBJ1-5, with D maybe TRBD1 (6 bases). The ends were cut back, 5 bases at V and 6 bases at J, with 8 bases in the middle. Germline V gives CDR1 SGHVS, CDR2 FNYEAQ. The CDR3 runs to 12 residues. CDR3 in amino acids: CASSPQGQPQHF. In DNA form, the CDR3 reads TGTGCCAGCAGCCCACAGGGTCAGCCCCAGCATTTT. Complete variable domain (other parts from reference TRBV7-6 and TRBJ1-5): GAGVSQSPRYKVTKRGQDVALRCDPISGHVSLYWYRQALGQGPEFLTYFNYEAQQDKSGLPNDRFSAERPEGSISTLTIQRTEQRDSAMYRCASSPQGQPQHFGDGTRLSIL.

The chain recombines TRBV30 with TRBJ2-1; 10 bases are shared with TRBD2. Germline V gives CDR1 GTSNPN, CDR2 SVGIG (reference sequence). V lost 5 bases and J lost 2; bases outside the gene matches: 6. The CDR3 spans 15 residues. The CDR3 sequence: CAWLAGTSAYNEQFF. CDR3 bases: TGTGCCTGGCTCGCCGGGACTAGCGCCTACAATGAGCAGTTCTTC.

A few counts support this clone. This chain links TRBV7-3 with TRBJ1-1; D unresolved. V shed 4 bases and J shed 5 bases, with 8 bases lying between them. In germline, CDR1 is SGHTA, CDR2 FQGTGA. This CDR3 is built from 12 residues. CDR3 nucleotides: TGTGCCAGCAGCTCGTCGGGGACTGAAGCTTTCTTT. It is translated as CASSSSGTEAFF.

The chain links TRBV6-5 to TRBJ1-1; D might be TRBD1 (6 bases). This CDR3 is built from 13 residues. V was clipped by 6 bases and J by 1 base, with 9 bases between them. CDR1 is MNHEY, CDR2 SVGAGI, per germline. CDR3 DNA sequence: TGTGCCAGCAGAGTGGGACAGAACACTGAAGCTTTCTTT. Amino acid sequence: CASRVGQNTEAFF.

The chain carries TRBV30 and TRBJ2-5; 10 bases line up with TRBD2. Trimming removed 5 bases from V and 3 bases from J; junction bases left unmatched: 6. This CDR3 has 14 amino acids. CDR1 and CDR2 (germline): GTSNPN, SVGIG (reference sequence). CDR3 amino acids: CAWASGGSEETQYF. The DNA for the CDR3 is TGTGCCTGGGCTAGCGGGGGCTCAGAAGAGACCCAGTACTTC.

Written as DNA, the CDR3 is TGCGCCAGCAGGGGGGAGGTGGGGACTGAAGCTTTCTTT. Protein: CASRGEVGTEAFF. The chain links TRBV5-1 to TRBJ1-1; weak D call: TRBD1 (5 bases). V was clipped by 5 bases and J by 5 bases, with 13 bases between them. This CDR3 has 13 amino acids. CDR1 and CDR2 from the germline V gene are SGHRS and YFSETQ. Full variable domain (outside the CDR3, taken from reference TRBV5-1 and TRBJ1-1): KAGVTQTPRYLIKTRGQQVTLSCSPISGHRSVSWYQQTPGQGLQFLFEYFSETQRNKGNFPGRFSGRQFSNSRSEMNVSTLELGDSALYLCASRGEVGTEAFFGQGTRLTVV.

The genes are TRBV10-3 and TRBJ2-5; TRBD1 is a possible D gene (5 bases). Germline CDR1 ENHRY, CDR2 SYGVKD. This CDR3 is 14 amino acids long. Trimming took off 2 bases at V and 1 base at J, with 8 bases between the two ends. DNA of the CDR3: TGTGCCATCAGTGAGGCAGGGTCCCAAGAGACCCAGTACTTC. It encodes CAISEAGSQETQYF.

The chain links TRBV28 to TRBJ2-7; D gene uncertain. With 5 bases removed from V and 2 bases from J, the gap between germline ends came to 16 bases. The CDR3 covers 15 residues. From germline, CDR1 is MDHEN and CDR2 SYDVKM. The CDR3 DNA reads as TGTGCCAGCAGTCTCCCAGTGACTTACACCTACGAGCAGTACTTC. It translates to CASSLPVTYTYEQYF.

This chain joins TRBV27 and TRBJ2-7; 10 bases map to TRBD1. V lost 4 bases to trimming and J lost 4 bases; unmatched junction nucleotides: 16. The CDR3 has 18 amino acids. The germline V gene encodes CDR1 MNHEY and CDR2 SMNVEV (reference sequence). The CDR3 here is CASSSSSPGQGLEYEQYF. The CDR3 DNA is TGTGCCAGCAGTTCCTCCTCGCCGGGACAGGGGTTGGAGTACGAGCAGTACTTC.

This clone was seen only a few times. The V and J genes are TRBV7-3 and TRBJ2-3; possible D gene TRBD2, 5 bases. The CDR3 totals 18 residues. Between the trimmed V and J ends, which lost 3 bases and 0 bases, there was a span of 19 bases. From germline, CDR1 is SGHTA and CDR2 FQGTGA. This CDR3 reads CASSLNRATAGSTDTQYF. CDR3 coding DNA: TGTGCCAGCAGCTTGAACCGTGCTACGGCGGGTAGCACAGATACGCAGTATTTT.

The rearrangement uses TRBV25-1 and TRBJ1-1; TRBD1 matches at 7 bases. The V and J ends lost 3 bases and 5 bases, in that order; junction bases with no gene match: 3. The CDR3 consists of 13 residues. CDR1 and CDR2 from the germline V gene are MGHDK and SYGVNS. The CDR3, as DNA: TGTGCCAGCAGTGACAGGGGGAGGACTGAAGCTTTCTTT. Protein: CASSDRGRTEAFF.